Following are 20 T cell receptor beta chains from one sample sequenced in a study of blood T cell repertoires in COVID-19 (dated by TCRdb to 2018 to 2020). Library preparation was by the immunoSEQ multiplex PCR assay. TCRdb took over this immuneACCESS table, retaining in-frame rearrangements with V and J assigned. Such tables are incomplete; in checked studies, under half of the missing clones stem from an unresolved V gene, and the remainder is unexplained. This sample lists roughly 380,000 clones; roughly 90% were detected once. The ten largest account for about 1.4% of the sample. The sample taken for sequencing was peripheral blood. These receptors were taken from a woman aged 40 to 50 with COVID-19, enrolled during active disease.

The rearrangement joins TRBV9 to TRBJ2-1, with 8 bases aligning to TRBD1. Germline CDR1 and CDR2: SGDLS and YYNGEE. CDR3 size: 15 residues. V lost 0 bases and J lost 9; bases outside the gene matches: 8. CDR3 amino acids: CASSVALRQGSEQFF. The CDR3 DNA follows: TGTGCCAGCAGCGTAGCCCTCCGACAGGGGAGTGAGCAGTTCTTC.

A note on this clone: The same CDR3 arises from other DNA sequences in this sample as well. This sequence joins TRBV28 and TRBJ1-1, with D unclear. The germline gives CDR1 MDHEN, CDR2 SYDVKM. Trimming left V 7 bases short and J 0 bases short, with 3 bases between. CDR3 length: 11 residues. As DNA, the CDR3 is TGTGCCAGCACTTTGAACACTGAAGCTTTCTTT. It codes for CASTLNTEAFF.

The V and J genes are TRBV2 and TRBJ1-2; weak D call: TRBD1 (6 bases). Germline V gives CDR1 SNHLY, CDR2 FYNNEI. This CDR3 is built from 13 residues. The V and J ends lost 6 bases and 6 bases respectively, with 14 bases between them. CDR3 in DNA: TGTGCCAGCAGCCCCGGGACAATCGATGGCTACACCTTC. Amino acid sequence: CASSPGTIDGYTF.

The rearrangement links TRBV28 to TRBJ2-5; D is ambiguous. V was shortened by 4 bases and J by 5 bases, with 5 bases between the two germline ends. Germline lookup yields CDR1 MDHEN and CDR2 SYDVKM. The CDR3 is 11 amino acids. CDR3 sequence reads: CASSSFETQYF. DNA for the CDR3: TGTGCCAGCAGTTCCTTTGAGACCCAGTACTTC.

The CDR3 DNA reads TGTGCCAGCAGTCAACCGGGACTAGACTACAATGAGCAGTTCTTC. This codes for CASSQPGLDYNEQFF. This chain connects TRBV28 to TRBJ2-1; 8 nucleotides match TRBD2. In germline, CDR1 is MDHEN, CDR2 SYDVKM. The CDR3 is 15 residues long. Trimming took 5 bases from V and 3 from J; bases not matched to a gene: 6.

This chain uses TRBV19 with TRBJ2-3, with D tentatively TRBD1 (5 bases). The CDR3 length is 13 residues. V gave up 3 bases and J gave up 4 bases, with 8 bases separating them. Germline assignment: CDR1 LNHDA and CDR2 SQIVND (reference sequence). CDR3 sequence: CASSIGRADTQYF. In DNA, the CDR3 is TGTGCCAGTAGTATTGGCAGGGCAGATACGCAGTATTTT. Supplemented by reference TRBV19 and TRBJ2-3, the full variable domain reads DGGITQSPKYLFRKEGQNVTLSCEQNLNHDAMYWYRQDPGQGLRLIYYSQIVNDFQKGDIAEGYSVSREKKESFPLTVTSAQKNPTAFYLCASSIGRADTQYFGPGTRLTVL.

This rearrangement joins TRBV18 to TRBJ2-5, with 12 positions matching TRBD2. From germline, CDR1 is KGHSH and CDR2 LQKENI. After removal of 5 bases from V and 5 bases from J, the junction contained 9 bases not matched to a gene. The CDR3 runs 16 residues. The CDR3 region is CASSSRTSGVGETQYF. In DNA, the CDR3 is TGTGCCAGCTCATCAAGGACTAGCGGGGTCGGGGAGACCCAGTACTTC.

This clone has just one count. The rearrangement joins TRBV11-2 to TRBJ1-6; 9 nucleotides line up with TRBD1. This CDR3 spans 15 amino acids. Trimming took 1 base from V and 14 from J; bases not matched to a gene: 9. The germline CDR1 and CDR2 sequences are SGHAT and FQNNGV. The CDR3 DNA sequence: TGTGCCAGCAGCTTAGTTGTGACAGGGGGGATCGCCCTCCACTTT. Its translation: CASSLVVTGGIALHF.

V and J are TRBV11-2 and TRBJ1-6, with D unresolved. The germline gives CDR1 SGHAT, CDR2 FQNNGV. The CDR3 is made up of 13 amino acids. With 2 bases removed from V and 10 bases from J, the gap between germline ends came to 9 bases. The CDR3, as DNA: TGTGCCAGCAGCTTAAAGCCCCCCTCACCCCTCCACTTT. This encodes CASSLKPPSPLHF. Combining the CDR3 with reference TRBV11-2 and TRBJ1-6 gives the whole variable domain EAGVAQSPRYKIIEKRQSVAFWCNPISGHATLYWYQQILGQGPKLLIQFQNNGVVDDSQLPKDRFSAERLKGVDSTLKIQPAKLEDSAVYLCASSLKPPSPLHFGNGTRLTVT.

The rearrangement joins TRBV27 to TRBJ1-1; TRBD1 aligns across 10 bases. Trimming took 5 bases from V and 1 from J; bases not matched to a gene: 13. There are 18 residues in the CDR3. Germline V gene sequence: CDR1 MNHEY, CDR2 SMNVEV (reference sequence). The CDR3 protein is CASSISRTGGLWNTEAFF. DNA of the CDR3: TGTGCCAGCAGTATCTCCAGGACAGGGGGTTTATGGAACACTGAAGCTTTCTTT.

This clone came up once. This chain links TRBV10-3 with TRBJ1-4, with a tentative D call TRBD1 (6 bases). The germline CDR1 and CDR2 sequences are ENHRY and SYGVKD. V lost 2 bases to trimming and J lost 10 bases, with 14 bases between them. CDR3 length equals 14 residues. CDR3 amino acids: CAISEIGGQSKLFF. In DNA form, the CDR3 reads TGTGCCATCAGTGAGATTGGTGGACAGTCAAAACTGTTTTTT.

This rearrangement joins TRBV7-3 to TRBJ2-3; TRBD2 might be the D (6 bases). The CDR3 is made up of 17 amino acids. Trimming took off 0 bases at V and 0 bases at J, with 13 bases between the two ends. Germline CDR1 and CDR2: SGHTA and FQGTGA. CDR3 loop: CASSLTGSSGSTDTQYF. CDR3 in DNA: TGTGCCAGCAGCTTAACGGGTTCGAGCGGGAGCACAGATACGCAGTATTTT.

The chain is built from TRBV7-2 and TRBJ1-1, with D perhaps matching TRBD1 (5 bases). V was pared by 5 bases and J by 8 bases, with 18 bases between. CDR1 and CDR2 (germline): SGHTA, FQGNSA. The CDR3 has 14 amino acids. The CDR3 DNA reads as TGTGCCAGCAGCCCGAACCGCCAGGGACTAGAAGCTTTCTTT. It is translated as CASSPNRQGLEAFF.

The chain has TRBV29-1 and TRBJ1-5; possibly TRBD1 for D (5 bases). The V end was cut by 4 bases, the J end by 5 bases, with 9 bases between. The CDR3 length is 12 residues. Germline-derived CDR1 and CDR2 are SQVTM and ANQGSEA. The CDR3 region is CSVVGGDQPQHF. The CDR3 bases are TGCAGCGTTGTGGGGGGGGATCAGCCCCAGCATTTT.

The J gene is TRBJ1-6, the V gene TRBV28; 7 bases fit TRBD1. The V gene's germline CDR1 is MDHEN and CDR2 SYDVKM. The CDR3 consists of 15 residues. V lost 6 bases and J lost 7; bases outside the gene matches: 9. Here the CDR3 reads CASSFNRGGNSPLHF. In DNA, the CDR3 is TGTGCCAGCAGCTTCAACAGGGGTGGGAATTCACCCCTCCACTTT.

The chain links TRBV18 to TRBJ2-1, with D maybe TRBD1 (6 bases). Germline CDR1 reads KGHSH; CDR2 reads LQKENI. Trimming cost V 3 bases and J 7 bases, with 13 bases left between them. The CDR3 has 14 residues. The CDR3 region is CASSPLGQRNEQFF. For the CDR3, the DNA is TGTGCCAGCTCACCGCTAGGACAGCGGAATGAGCAGTTCTTC.

The CDR3 spells CASRKLSRGIGNIQYF. CDR3 DNA sequence: TGCGCCAGCAGAAAACTTTCCAGGGGTATCGGAAACATTCAGTACTTC. The gene calls are TRBV4-1 and TRBJ2-4, with D tentatively TRBD1 (6 bases). In germline, CDR1 is MGHRA, CDR2 YSYEKL. This CDR3 spans 16 amino acids. The V gene lost 6 bases and the J gene lost 6 bases, with 21 bases spanning the gap.

This clone showed up many times. This chain uses TRBV1 with TRBJ2-2; the table assigns TRBD2, which was not confirmed against the DNA. TRBV1 is an annotated pseudogene. The CDR3 is 16 residues long. CDR3 region: CTSSQDAGGPTGELFF. Here the CDR3 DNA reads TGCACCAGCAGCCAAGATGCGGGAGGGCCCACCGGGGAGCTGTTTTTT.

The V gene is TRBV7-3, the J gene TRBJ1-1; the D is unclear. Germline V lookup: CDR1 SGHTA, CDR2 FQGTGA. CDR3 length equals 17 residues. V shed 4 bases and J shed 0 bases, with 18 bases lying between them. CDR3 sequence (DNA): TGTGCCAGCAGCTCGGTGGCCGGGGTAGGAATGAACACTGAAGCTTTCTTT. Amino acids: CASSSVAGVGMNTEAFF.

The gene calls are TRBV3-1 (or the pseudogene TRBV3-2) and TRBJ2-1; TRBD2 aligns across 7 bases. The V and J ends lost 4 bases and 8 bases, in that order; junction bases with no gene match: 20. CDR1 is LGHDT, CDR2 YNNKEL, per germline (reference sequence). The CDR3 has 18 amino acids. The CDR3, as DNA: TGTGCCAGCAGCCCTCCGAAGGGGCTCGGCGGGAGTAAGGATGAGCAGTTCTTC. This gives the protein CASSPPKGLGGSKDEQFF.